Presented here are 10 T cell receptor beta chains from one specimen sequenced in a study of T cells in Graves' hyperthyroidism and ophthalmopathy. From RNA transcripts, TCR beta CDR3 regions were amplified. First-round RT-PCR targeting the TCR CDR3 was performed with the HTBI primer set. In TCRdb, the multiplex PCR reads were re-called with MiXCR into one record per CDR3 protein. This sample has roughly 420,000 distinct CDR3 sequences; approximately 14% occur once, and the top ten carry 7.7%. Sequenced material: blood. These receptors were taken from a woman aged 18-30 years with Graves' hyperthyroidism.

This clonotype was counted at least ten times. Mismatch with germline at one junction end may stem from a read error. CDR3 protein: CASSQRGYEQYF. As DNA, the CDR3 is TGTGCCAGCAGTCAAAGAGGGTACGAGCAGTACTTC. The rearrangement uses TRBV4-1 and TRBJ2-7, with D perhaps TRBD2 (5 bases). The germline CDR1 and CDR2 sequences are MGHRA and YSYEKL. The CDR3 spans 12 residues.

This clonotype was seen repeatedly, ten times or more. The rearrangement joins TRBV15 to TRBJ2-7, with D unresolved. V lost 0 bases and J 4 bases, leaving 10 bases between the germline ends. The germline V gene has CDR1 LNHNV and CDR2 YYDKDF (reference sequence). This CDR3 has 14 amino acids. CDR3 protein: CATSRDLVTYEQYF. In nucleotides, the CDR3 is TGTGCCACCAGCAGAGATTTGGTTACTTACGAGCAGTACTTC.

In its sample, this clonotype was seen many times. The V gene is TRBV11-2, the J gene TRBJ1-6, with TRBD1 matching over 9 bases. CDR3 length: 15 residues. CDR1 is SGHAT and CDR2 is FQNNGV in the germline V gene. After removal of 6 bases from V and 14 bases from J, the junction contained 14 bases not matched to a gene. CDR3 nucleotides: TGTGCCAGCAGGGTACCGGGACAGGGAAAAGGGTCCCTCCACTTT. Its translation is CASRVPGQGKGSLHF.

This clonotype was seen ten or more times. The chain is built from TRBV12-3 or TRBV12-4 and TRBJ2-7; 8 nucleotides agree with TRBD2. This CDR3 comprises 14 residues. Trimming at V came to 5 bases and at J to 2 bases, leaving 5 bases not matched to a gene. The CDR3 sequence: CASSLRRGAYEQYF. CDR3 in DNA: TGTGCCAGCAGTCTGAGGCGGGGGGCCTACGAGCAGTACTTC.

This clonotype was counted many times. CDR3 residues: CASSEWTSGGKETQYF. As DNA, the CDR3 is TGTGCCAGCAGTGAATGGACTAGCGGGGGTAAAGAGACCCAGTACTTC. J is TRBJ2-5 and V is TRBV6-1; 13 positions agree with TRBD2. CDR1 and CDR2 from the germline V gene are MNHNS and SASEGT. CDR3 length: 16 residues. Trimming cost V 2 bases and J 3 bases; bases outside gene matches: 3.

This clonotype occurred many times. The rearrangement joins TRBV19 to TRBJ2-7, with 8 bases aligning to TRBD2. Germline CDR1 reads LNHDA; CDR2 reads SQIVND (reference sequence). The J segment lost 3 bases and the V segment lost 5 bases, leaving 12 bases of the junction unmatched. The CDR3 spans 16 residues. Here the CDR3 DNA reads TGTGCCAGTAGTCCCAGGGGACTAGGCAAGATCTACGAGCAGTACTTC. This gives the protein CASSPRGLGKIYEQYF.

This clonotype was seen ten or more times. This chain uses TRBV5-1 with TRBJ1-1; TRBD1 is a possible D gene (6 bases). Germline V lookup: CDR1 SGHRS, CDR2 YFSETQ. Trimming shortened V by 4 bases and J by 1 base, and 14 bases separated the two germline ends. The CDR3 runs to 15 residues. CDR3 sequence reads: CASSGAEQGNTEAFF. In nucleotides, the CDR3 is TGCGCCAGCAGCGGGGCCGAACAGGGGAACACTGAAGCTTTCTTT.

The V and J genes are TRBV6-6 and TRBJ2-7; D not certain. The germline V gene has CDR1 MNHNY and CDR2 SVGAGI (reference sequence). V lost 0 bases and J lost 3, with 15 bases in between. The CDR3 runs to 16 residues. The CDR3 DNA is TGTGCCAGCAGTTACTCGACGGTAAGGCTTGGCTACGAGCAGTACTTC. This sequence encodes CASSYSTVRLGYEQYF.

This clonotype showed up just a few times. The chain couples TRBV2 to TRBJ2-1; 8 bases match TRBD1. The CDR3 runs 12 residues. CDR1 is SNHLY, CDR2 FYNNEI, per germline. Unmatched junction bases numbered 1, after V lost 6 bases and J lost 6 bases. Written as DNA, the CDR3 is TGTGCCAGCAGGGGGACAGGCAATGAGCAGTTCTTC. Its protein product is CASRGTGNEQFF.

This clonotype showed up many times. The chain employs TRBV6-1 and TRBJ2-5; D may be TRBD2 (5 bases). V was pared by 5 bases and J by 1 base, with 14 bases between. The CDR3 totals 15 residues. Germline-derived CDR1 and CDR2 are MNHNS and SASEGT. The CDR3 loop reads CASSYKESGQETQYF. The DNA for the CDR3 is TGTGCCAGCAGTTACAAGGAGAGCGGCCAAGAGACCCAGTACTTC.